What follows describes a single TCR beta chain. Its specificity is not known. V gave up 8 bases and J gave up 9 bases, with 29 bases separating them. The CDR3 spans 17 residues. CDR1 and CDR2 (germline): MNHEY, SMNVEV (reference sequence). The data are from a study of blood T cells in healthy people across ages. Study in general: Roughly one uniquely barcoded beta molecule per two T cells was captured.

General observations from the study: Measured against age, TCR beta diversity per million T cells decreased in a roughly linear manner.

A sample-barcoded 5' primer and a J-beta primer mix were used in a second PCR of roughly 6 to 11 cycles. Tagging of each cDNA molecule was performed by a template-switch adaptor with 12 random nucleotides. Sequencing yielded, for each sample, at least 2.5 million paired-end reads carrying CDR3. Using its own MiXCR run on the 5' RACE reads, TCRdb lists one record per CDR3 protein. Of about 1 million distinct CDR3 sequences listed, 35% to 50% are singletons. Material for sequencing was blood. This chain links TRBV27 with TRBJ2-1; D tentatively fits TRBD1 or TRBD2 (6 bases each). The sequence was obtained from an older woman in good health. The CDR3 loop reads CASGKGGSERLWGEQFF. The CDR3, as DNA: TGTGCCAGCGGCAAAGGGGGGAGTGAACGCCTGTGGGGTGAGCAGTTCTTC.